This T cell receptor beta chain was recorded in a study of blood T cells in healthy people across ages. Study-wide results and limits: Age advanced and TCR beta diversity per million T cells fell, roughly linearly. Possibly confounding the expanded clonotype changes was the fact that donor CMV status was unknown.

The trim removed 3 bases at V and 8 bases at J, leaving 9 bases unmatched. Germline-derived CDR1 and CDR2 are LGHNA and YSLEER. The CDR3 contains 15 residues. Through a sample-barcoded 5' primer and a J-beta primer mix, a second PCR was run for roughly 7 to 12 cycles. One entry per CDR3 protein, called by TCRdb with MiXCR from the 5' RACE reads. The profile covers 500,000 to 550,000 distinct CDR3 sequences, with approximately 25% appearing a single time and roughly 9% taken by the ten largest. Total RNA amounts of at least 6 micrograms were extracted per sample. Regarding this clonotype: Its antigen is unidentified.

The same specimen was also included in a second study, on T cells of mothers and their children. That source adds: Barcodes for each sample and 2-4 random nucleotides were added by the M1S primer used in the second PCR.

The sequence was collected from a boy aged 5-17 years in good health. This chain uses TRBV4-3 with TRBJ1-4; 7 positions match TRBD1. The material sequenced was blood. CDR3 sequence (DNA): TGCGCCAGCAGCCAGAGGGGGAGGGGGCAAGAAAAACTGTTTTTT. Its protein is CASSQRGRGQEKLFF.